The 23 T cell receptor beta chains reported below all come from one sample, sequenced in a study of T cells in Graves' hyperthyroidism and ophthalmopathy. Researchers took RNA transcripts and amplified the TCR beta CDR3 regions from them. Primed by the HTBI set, a first-round RT-PCR was run on the TCR CDR3. One entry per CDR3 protein results from TCRdb running MiXCR on the multiplex PCR reads. Of over 500,000 distinct CDR3 sequences in the sample, 40% to 50% were seen once. Sequenced input: peripheral blood or thyroid tissue (not recorded which). These receptors came from an adult woman with Graves' disease, either hyperthyroidism or ophthalmopathy (not recorded which).

The genes are TRBV5-8 and TRBJ1-6, with a tentative D call TRBD1 (5 bases). The CDR3 is made up of 15 amino acids. CDR1 is SGHTS and CDR2 is YDEGEE in the germline V gene. V lost 4 bases and J 5 bases, leaving 13 bases between the germline ends. CDR3: CASSATGGDNSPLHF. The CDR3 region has the DNA TGTGCCAGCAGCGCCACGGGGGGGGATAATTCACCCCTCCACTTT.

The chain carries TRBV20-1 and TRBJ1-3; perhaps TRBD1 as D (5 bases). CDR3 size: 16 residues. V lost 6 bases and J lost 0, with 18 bases in between. Germline CDR1 DFQATT, CDR2 SNEGSKA (reference sequence). The CDR3 loop reads CSAPRATGPSGNTIYF. CDR3 nucleotides: TGCAGTGCGCCTAGGGCTACAGGACCCTCTGGAAACACCATATATTTT.

With respect to this clonotype: One end of the junction varies from germline; a read error may be responsible. The gene calls are TRBV10-3 and TRBJ1-3; no reliable D call. This CDR3 is 17 amino acids long. Germline loops: CDR1 ENHRY, CDR2 SYGVKD. CDR3 DNA sequence: TGTGCCAGCAGTTACTCCGGCAGAATGGGATCTGGAAACACCATATATTTT. Translating it yields CASSYSGRMGSGNTIYF.

This clonotype was counted ten times or more. This rearrangement joins TRBV12-3 or TRBV12-4 to TRBJ1-1, with no clear D. V dropped 4 bases and J dropped 8 bases, with 20 bases sitting between them. This CDR3 spans 15 amino acids. The CDR3 coding sequence is TGTGCCAGCAGTTCAACTATAAGGAGGTCCAACGAAGCTTTCTTT. Translation: CASSSTIRRSNEAFF.

This clonotype was seen at least ten times. This chain links TRBV9 with TRBJ2-7; TRBD1 matches at 9 bases. The germline V gene has CDR1 SGDLS and CDR2 YYNGEE. Trimming took 4 bases from V and 5 from J; bases not matched to a gene: 7. This CDR3 is built from 14 residues. The CDR3 DNA follows: TGTGCCAGCAGCCTGGGACAGGGTGGCCACGAGCAGTACTTC. Its translation is CASSLGQGGHEQYF.

Notes on this clonotype: Relative to the germline gene, one junction end is altered; a read error may explain this. CDR3 in amino acids: CASSQDAGRGGYTF. The DNA of the CDR3 is TGCGCCAGCAGCCAAGATGCAGGGAGGGGCGGCTACACCTTC. This chain joins TRBV7-9 and TRBJ1-2, with D possibly matching TRBD1 (5 bases). Germline lookup yields CDR1 SEHNR and CDR2 FQNEAQ (reference sequence). The CDR3 consists of 14 residues.

The chain employs TRBV15 and TRBJ2-7; 9 bases match TRBD1. This CDR3 region has 15 residues. Germline V gene sequence: CDR1 LNHNV, CDR2 YYDKDF (reference sequence). V shed 1 base and J 1 base; nucleotides not matched to a gene: 2. The CDR3 region has the DNA TGTGCCACCAGCAGAGGAGGGACAGGGTCCTACGAGCAGTACTTC. It encodes CATSRGGTGSYEQYF.

This clonotype was observed many times. V is TRBV12-3 or TRBV12-4 and J is TRBJ1-5; D remains unclear. The ends were cut back, 3 bases at V and 7 bases at J, with 19 bases in the middle. The CDR3 has 16 residues. The CDR3 protein is CASSFRSWEGGQPQHF. As DNA, the CDR3 is TGTGCCAGCAGTTTCCGCTCATGGGAGGGTGGCCAGCCCCAGCATTTT.

As concerns this clonotype: Germline is not matched at one junction end, which may reflect a read error. V gene TRBV5-6 combines with J gene TRBJ2-6; 8 positions agree with TRBD2. The CDR3 totals 19 residues. Germline V gene data show CDR1 as SGHDT and CDR2 as YYEEEE. This CDR3 is CASSLFGGGRSSAANVLTF. The CDR3 DNA is TGTGCCAGCAGCTTGTTCGGGGGGGGCCGCAGCTCTGCGGCCAACGTCCTGACTTTC.

CDR3 bases: TGTGCCATCAGTGAGTCGGTTGTAGAGACCCAGTACTTC. Translating gives CAISESVVETQYF. This chain uses TRBV10-3 with TRBJ2-5; D is unresolved. Per germline, CDR1 ENHRY and CDR2 SYGVKD. The V gene lost 0 bases and the J gene lost 4 bases, with 6 bases spanning the gap. This CDR3 has 13 residues.

At least ten counts were recorded for this clonotype. The CDR3 coding sequence is TGCGCCAGCAGCTTCGCAGGCGAGCAGTACTTC. This encodes CASSFAGEQYF. The chain combines TRBV5-1 with TRBJ2-7; the D is unclear. Germline loops: CDR1 SGHRS, CDR2 YFSETQ. This CDR3 has 11 residues. V was clipped by 2 bases and J by 6 bases, with 6 bases between them.

This rearrangement joins TRBV7-9 to TRBJ1-1; possibly TRBD1 for D (5 bases). Trimming removed 3 bases from V and 6 bases from J, with 14 bases in between. CDR1 is SEHNR, CDR2 FQNEAQ, per germline (reference sequence). The CDR3 sequence is 14 residues long. The CDR3 DNA is TGTGCCAGCAGCTTTTTCACGGAGGGGCCTGAAGCTTTCTTT. This codes for CASSFFTEGPEAFF.

The rearrangement uses TRBV5-5 and TRBJ2-7; possible D gene TRBD2, 6 bases. This CDR3 is built from 15 residues. The germline V gene encodes CDR1 SGHKS and CDR2 YYEKEE (reference sequence). V lost 1 base to trimming and J lost 3 bases, with 14 bases between them. This CDR3 is CASSLLGGRNYEQYF. Here the CDR3 DNA reads TGTGCCAGCAGCTTGTTGGGGGGAAGAAACTACGAGCAGTACTTC.

The J gene is TRBJ1-5, the V gene TRBV28; TRBD1 agrees at 7 bases. With V trimmed by 2 bases and J by 5 bases, 6 bases remained unmatched. The germline gives CDR1 MDHEN, CDR2 SYDVKM. CDR3 length: 15 amino acids. As DNA, the CDR3 is TGTGCCAGCAGTTTACACCGACAGGGATATCAGCCCCAGCATTTT. Its translation is CASSLHRQGYQPQHF.

This clonotype showed up just a few times. The chain carries TRBV7-9 and TRBJ2-7; 8 bases match TRBD2. Germline V CDR1 and CDR2: SEHNR, FQNEAQ (reference sequence). This CDR3 is built from 14 residues. The junction had 6 bases not matched to a gene; V was cut back by 8 bases and J by 0 bases. The CDR3, as DNA: TGTGCCAGCCCTAAGCGGGAGTACTCCTACGAGCAGTACTTC. Translation gives CASPKREYSYEQYF.

This clonotype was picked up many times. This rearrangement joins TRBV12-3 or TRBV12-4 to TRBJ2-7; the D is unclear. The ends were cut back, 6 bases at V and 4 bases at J, with 7 bases in the middle. This CDR3 has 11 amino acids. The CDR3 protein is CASRNPYEQYF. CDR3 bases: TGTGCCAGCAGGAACCCTTACGAGCAGTACTTC.

The genes are TRBV6-6 and TRBJ1-6; 9 nucleotides line up with TRBD1. Trimming cost V 8 bases and J 12 bases; bases outside gene matches: 11. The germline V gene encodes CDR1 MNHNY and CDR2 SVGAGI (reference sequence). The CDR3 extends over 14 amino acids. CDR3 nucleotides: TGTGCCAGCCTACTCGGGACAGGGCTCCAACCCCTCCACTTT. It yields the protein CASLLGTGLQPLHF.

V is TRBV29-1 and J is TRBJ2-5; 10 bases agree with TRBD1. Trimming at V came to 4 bases and at J to 5 bases, leaving 4 bases not matched to a gene. Germline V gives CDR1 SQVTM, CDR2 ANQGSEA. This CDR3 has 13 amino acids. Here the CDR3 reads CSVGTGGFETQYF. In DNA, the CDR3 is TGCAGCGTTGGGACAGGGGGATTCGAGACCCAGTACTTC.

This clonotype was counted many times. The chain uses TRBV4-1 and TRBJ1-2; TRBD1 is a possible D gene (5 bases). Germline CDR1 is MGHRA and CDR2 is YSYEKL. The CDR3 sequence is 15 residues long. The V end lost 1 base, the J end lost 8 bases, and 17 bases lay between the germline ends. The CDR3 is CASSQGRRRGGGYTF. The CDR3 nucleotides are TGCGCCAGCAGCCAAGGTCGCAGGAGGGGTGGGGGCTACACCTTC.

This clonotype was seen repeatedly, ten times or more. The chain joins TRBV7-2 to TRBJ1-2, with 8 bases identical to TRBD1. The CDR3 runs to 15 residues. After removal of 3 bases from V and 5 bases from J, the junction contained 8 bases not matched to a gene. The V gene's germline CDR1 is SGHTA and CDR2 FQGNSA. Here the CDR3 DNA reads TGTGCCAGCAGCTTCCGTGAGACAGGGGAATATGGCTACACCTTC. Amino acids: CASSFRETGEYGYTF.

The CDR3 here is CSVMRDTSGDDGYTF. The CDR3 DNA sequence: TGCAGTGTAATGCGGGACACTTCCGGGGACGATGGCTACACCTTC. The rearrangement joins TRBV20-1 to TRBJ1-2; TRBD1 might be the D (6 bases). The CDR3 has 15 residues. In germline, CDR1 is DFQATT, CDR2 SNEGSKA (reference sequence). V was shortened by 7 bases and J by 6 bases, with 24 bases between the two germline ends.

The chain joins TRBV20-1 to TRBJ1-5; 12 positions agree with TRBD1. The germline V gene encodes CDR1 DFQATT and CDR2 SNEGSKA (reference sequence). The V gene end was trimmed by 4 bases and the J gene end by 5 bases; junction bases not matched to a gene: 12. This CDR3 region has 17 residues. The chain's CDR3 is CSAIRYRGTGGDQPQHF. DNA for the CDR3: TGCAGTGCTATTAGGTACCGGGGGACAGGGGGCGATCAGCCCCAGCATTTT.

This clonotype was picked up a small number of times. The chain combines TRBV29-1 with TRBJ1-1; perhaps TRBD1 as D (5 bases). The germline V gene encodes CDR1 SQVTM and CDR2 ANQGSEA. The CDR3 extends over 12 amino acids. Trimming pared 2 bases from V and 1 base from J, leaving 5 bases between. CDR3 sequence: CSVETGNTEAFF. For the CDR3, the DNA is TGCAGCGTTGAAACAGGGAACACTGAAGCTTTCTTT.